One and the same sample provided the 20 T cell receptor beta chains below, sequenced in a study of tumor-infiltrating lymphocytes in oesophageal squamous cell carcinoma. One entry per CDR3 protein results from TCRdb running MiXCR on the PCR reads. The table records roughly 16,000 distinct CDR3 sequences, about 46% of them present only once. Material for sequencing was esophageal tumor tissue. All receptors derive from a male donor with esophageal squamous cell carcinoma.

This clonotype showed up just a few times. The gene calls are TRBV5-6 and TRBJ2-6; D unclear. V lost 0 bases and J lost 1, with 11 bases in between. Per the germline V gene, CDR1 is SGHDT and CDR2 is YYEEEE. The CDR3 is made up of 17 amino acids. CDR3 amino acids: CASSLGEVRSGANVLTF. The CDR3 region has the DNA TGTGCCAGCAGCTTGGGCGAGGTGCGATCTGGGGCCAACGTCCTGACTTTC.

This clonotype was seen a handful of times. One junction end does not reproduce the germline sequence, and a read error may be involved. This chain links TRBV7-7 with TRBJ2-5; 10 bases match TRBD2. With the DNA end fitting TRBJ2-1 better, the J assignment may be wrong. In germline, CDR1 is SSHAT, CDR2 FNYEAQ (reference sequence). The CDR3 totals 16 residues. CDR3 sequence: CASSLEVGLAYNEQFF. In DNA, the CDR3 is TGTGCTAGCAGCTTAGAAGTGGGACTAGCGTACAATGAGCAGTTCTTC.

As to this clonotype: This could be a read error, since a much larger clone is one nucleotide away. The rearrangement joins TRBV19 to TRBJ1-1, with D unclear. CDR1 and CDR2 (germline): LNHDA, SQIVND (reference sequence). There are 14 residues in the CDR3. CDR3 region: CASTRDDLGTETFF. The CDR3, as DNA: TGTGCCAGTACCCGAGACGATCTAGGCACTGAAACTTTCTTT.

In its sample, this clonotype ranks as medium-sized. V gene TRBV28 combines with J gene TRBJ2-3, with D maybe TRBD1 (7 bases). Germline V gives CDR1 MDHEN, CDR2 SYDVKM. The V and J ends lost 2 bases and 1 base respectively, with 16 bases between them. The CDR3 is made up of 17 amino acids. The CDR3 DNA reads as TGTGCCAGCAGTTTACAGGGGGGCGGGACGGGCACAGATACGCAGTATTTT. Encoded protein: CASSLQGGGTGTDTQYF.

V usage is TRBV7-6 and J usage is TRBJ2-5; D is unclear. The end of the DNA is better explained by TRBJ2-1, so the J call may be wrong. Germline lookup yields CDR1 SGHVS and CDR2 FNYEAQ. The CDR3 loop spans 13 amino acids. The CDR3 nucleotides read TGTGCCAGCAGCCCTCTCACCCTCTACGAGCAGTTCTTC. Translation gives CASSPLTLYEQFF.

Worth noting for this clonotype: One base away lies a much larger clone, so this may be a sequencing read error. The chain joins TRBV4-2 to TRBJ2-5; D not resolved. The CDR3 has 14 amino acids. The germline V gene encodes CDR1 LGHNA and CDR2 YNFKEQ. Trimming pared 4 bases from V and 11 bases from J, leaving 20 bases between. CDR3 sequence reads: CASSRDRSYNEQYF. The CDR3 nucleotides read TGTGCCAGCAGCCGGGATAGGTCCTACAATGAGCAGTACTTC.

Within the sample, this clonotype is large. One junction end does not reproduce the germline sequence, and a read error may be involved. CDR3 loop: CASSSLAGGPDEQFF. In nucleotides, the CDR3 is TGTGCTAGCAGCTCTCTAGCGGGAGGGCCAGATGAGCAGTTCTTC. The V call is TRBV7-7, the J call TRBJ2-1; TRBD2 matches at 12 bases. The CDR3 contains 15 residues. Germline V CDR1 and CDR2: SSHAT, FNYEAQ (reference sequence). Together with reference TRBV7-7 and TRBJ2-1, the CDR3 gives the full variable domain: GAGVSQSPRYKVTKRGQDVTLRCDPISSHATLYWYQQALGQGPEFLTYFNYEAQPDKSGLPSDRFSAERPEGSISTLTIQRTEQRDSAMYRCASSSLAGGPDEQFFGPGTRLTVL.

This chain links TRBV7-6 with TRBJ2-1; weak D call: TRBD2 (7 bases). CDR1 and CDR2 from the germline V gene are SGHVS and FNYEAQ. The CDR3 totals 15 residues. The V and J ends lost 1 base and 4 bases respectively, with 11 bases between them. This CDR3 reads CASSLVGGPYNEQFF. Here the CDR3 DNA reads TGTGCCAGCAGCTTAGTCGGGGGGCCTTACAATGAGCAGTTCTTC.

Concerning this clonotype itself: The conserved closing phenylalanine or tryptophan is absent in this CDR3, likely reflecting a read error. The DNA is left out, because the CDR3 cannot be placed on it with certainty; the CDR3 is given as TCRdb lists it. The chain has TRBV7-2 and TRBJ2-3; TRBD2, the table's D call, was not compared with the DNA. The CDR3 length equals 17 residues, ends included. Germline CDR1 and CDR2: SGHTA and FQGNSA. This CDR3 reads CASSLGWSSYNEQFFGP.

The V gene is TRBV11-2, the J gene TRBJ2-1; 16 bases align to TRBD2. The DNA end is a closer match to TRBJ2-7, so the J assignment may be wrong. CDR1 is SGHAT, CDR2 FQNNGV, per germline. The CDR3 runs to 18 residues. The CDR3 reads CASSSAGGLAGGRYEQYF. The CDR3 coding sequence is TGTGCCAGCAGCTCCGCAGGGGGACTAGCGGGAGGGAGGTACGAGCAGTACTTC.

The CDR3 spells CASSLVWGYSPSGANVLTF. DNA of the CDR3: TGTGCCAGCAGCTTAGTTTGGGGATACTCCCCCTCTGGGGCCAACGTCCTGACTTTC. The V call is TRBV7-8, the J call TRBJ2-6; D is undetermined. This CDR3 spans 19 amino acids. Trimming removed 1 base at V and 0 bases at J, with 16 bases between. Germline V lookup: CDR1 SGHVS, CDR2 FQNEAQ.

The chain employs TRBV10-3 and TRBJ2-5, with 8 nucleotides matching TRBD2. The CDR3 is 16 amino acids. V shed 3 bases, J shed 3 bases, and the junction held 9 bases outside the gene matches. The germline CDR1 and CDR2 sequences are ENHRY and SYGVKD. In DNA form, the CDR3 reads TGTGCCATCAGTGATTCACCGGGACTAGGGAAAGAGACCCAGTACTTC. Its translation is CAISDSPGLGKETQYF.

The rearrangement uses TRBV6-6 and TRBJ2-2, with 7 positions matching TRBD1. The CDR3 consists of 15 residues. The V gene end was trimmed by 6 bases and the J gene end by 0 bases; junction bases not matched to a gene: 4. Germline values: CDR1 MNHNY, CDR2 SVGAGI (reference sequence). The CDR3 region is CASSIDRANTGELFF. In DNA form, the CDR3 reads TGTGCCAGCAGCATAGACAGGGCGAACACCGGGGAGCTGTTTTTT.

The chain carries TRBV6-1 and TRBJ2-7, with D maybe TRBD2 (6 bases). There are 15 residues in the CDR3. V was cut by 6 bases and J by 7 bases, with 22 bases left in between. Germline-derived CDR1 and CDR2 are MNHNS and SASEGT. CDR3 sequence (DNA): TGTGCCAGCAGCGAGGAGATGGGGGGATTAGAAGAGCAGTACTTC. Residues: CASSEEMGGLEEQYF.

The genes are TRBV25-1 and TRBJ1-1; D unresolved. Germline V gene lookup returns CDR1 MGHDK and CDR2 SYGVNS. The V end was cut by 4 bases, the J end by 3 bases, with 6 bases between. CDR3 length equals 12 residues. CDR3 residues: CASSAQYTEAFF. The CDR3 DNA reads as TGTGCCAGCAGTGCGCAGTACACTGAAGCTTTCTTT.

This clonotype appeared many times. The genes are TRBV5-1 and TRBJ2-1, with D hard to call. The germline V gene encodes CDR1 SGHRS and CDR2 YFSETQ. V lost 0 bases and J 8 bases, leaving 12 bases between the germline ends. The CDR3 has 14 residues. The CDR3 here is CASSLAGLIYEQFF. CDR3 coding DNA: TGCGCCAGCAGCTTGGCAGGTCTAATATATGAGCAGTTCTTC.

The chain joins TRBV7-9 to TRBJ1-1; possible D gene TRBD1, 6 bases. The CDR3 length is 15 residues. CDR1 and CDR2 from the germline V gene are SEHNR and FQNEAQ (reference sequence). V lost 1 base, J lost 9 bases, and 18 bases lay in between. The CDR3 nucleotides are TGTGCCAGCAGCTTAGACAGGGCCCAACGCCCCAAAGCTTTCTTT. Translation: CASSLDRAQRPKAFF.

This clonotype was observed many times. The CDR3 here is CASGQGIHQPQHF. DNA of the CDR3: TGTGCCAGCGGACAGGGAATTCATCAGCCCCAGCATTTT. V is TRBV6-1 and J is TRBJ1-5; 8 bases are a match to TRBD1. The CDR3 covers 13 residues. V shed 8 bases, J shed 5 bases, and the junction held 5 bases outside the gene matches. The germline gives CDR1 MNHNS, CDR2 SASEGT.

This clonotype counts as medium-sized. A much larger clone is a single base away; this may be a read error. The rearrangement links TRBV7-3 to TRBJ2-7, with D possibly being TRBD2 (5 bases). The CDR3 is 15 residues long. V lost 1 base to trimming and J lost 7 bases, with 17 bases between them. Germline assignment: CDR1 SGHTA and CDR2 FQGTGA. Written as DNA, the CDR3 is TGTGCCAGCAGCTTAAGGGAGACCCCCTACAATGAGCAGTACTTC. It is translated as CASSLRETPYNEQYF.

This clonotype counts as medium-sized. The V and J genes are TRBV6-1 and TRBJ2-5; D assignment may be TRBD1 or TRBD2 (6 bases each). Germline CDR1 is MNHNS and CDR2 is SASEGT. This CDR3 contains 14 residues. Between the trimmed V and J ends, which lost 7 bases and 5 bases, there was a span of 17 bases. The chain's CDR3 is CASTQQGGGETQYF. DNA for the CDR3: TGTGCCAGCACCCAACAGGGAGGAGGTGAGACCCAGTACTTC.